This T cell receptor (beta chain) originates from a study of a mutant IDH1 vaccine in newly diagnosed glioma. Produced via immunoSEQ multiplex PCR; TCRdb's table is partial and in-frame only. The sample lists tens of thousands of clones, about 82% occurring once. Note on this clone: No antigen is known for it.

Germline values: CDR1 GTSNPN, CDR2 SVGIG (reference sequence). The CDR3 covers 17 residues. With 8 bases clipped from V and 6 bases from J, the junction kept 20 bases outside the gene matches. Time point given: week 35, safety follow-up. All doses held 300 ug of mutant IDH1 20-mer peptide, with topical imiquimod. The V and J genes are TRBV30 and TRBJ2-2, with TRBD1 identical over 8 bases. The sequencing here drew on PBMCs, taken from a glioma patient whose treatment included an IDH1 peptide vaccine. This TCR derives from a man aged 40-49 years with glioma. DNA for the CDR3: TGTGCCCTCATCGGCAGGGGGCGGAACCTCCCTGCCGGGGAGCTGTTTTTT. It encodes CALIGRGRNLPAGELFF.